Shown below are 3 T cell receptor beta chains from a single sample sequenced in a study of monozygotic twins with inflammatory bowel disease. TCRdb reanalyzed the 5' RACE reads and collapses them to one entry per CDR3 protein, without DNA. Recorded for this sample: 200,000 to 250,000 distinct CDR3 sequences. Sequences were obtained from blood. Receptors originate from a human donor with ulcerative colitis or Crohn's disease, or a healthy co-twin of an affected twin (not recorded which).

The gene calls are TRBV20-1 and TRBJ2-1; the D call from TCRdb, TRBD1, cannot be confirmed without DNA. Looked up from germline, CDR1 is DFQATT and CDR2 is SNEGSKA (reference sequence). This CDR3 has 15 residues. CDR3 in amino acids: CSAFTPEKGGNEQFF.

This chain joins TRBV27 and TRBJ2-2; TCRdb picks TRBD2, but there is no DNA to check that call. Germline CDR1 MNHEY, CDR2 SMNVEV (reference sequence). CDR3 length equals 16 residues. This CDR3 reads CASSFLPLGRAGELFF.

The chain recombines TRBV23-1 with TRBJ2-7. TRBV23-1 is identified as an open reading frame with a role that is uncertain. CDR3 length: 11 residues. The CDR3 here is CASKCPSQQYF.